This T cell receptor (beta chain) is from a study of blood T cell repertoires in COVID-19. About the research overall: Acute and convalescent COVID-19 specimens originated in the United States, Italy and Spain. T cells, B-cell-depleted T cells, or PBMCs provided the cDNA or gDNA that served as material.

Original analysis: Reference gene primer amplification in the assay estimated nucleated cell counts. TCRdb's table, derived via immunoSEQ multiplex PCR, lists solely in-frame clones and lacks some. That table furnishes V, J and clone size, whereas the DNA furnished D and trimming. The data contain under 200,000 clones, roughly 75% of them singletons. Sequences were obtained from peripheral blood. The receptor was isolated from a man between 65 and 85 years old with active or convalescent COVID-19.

CDR3 in amino acids: CASSQGFSGNTIYF. The CDR3 DNA is TGCGCCAGCAGCCAGGGCTTCTCTGGAAACACCATATATTTT. The V gene is TRBV4-1, the J gene TRBJ1-3; no clear D. Per the germline V gene, CDR1 is MGHRA and CDR2 is YSYEKL. The CDR3 covers 14 residues. Trimming cost V 3 bases and J 0 bases, with 6 bases left between them.